The 7 T cell receptor beta chains given below trace back to one sample, sequenced in a study of T cells after yellow fever vaccination. TCRdb re-called the 5' RACE reads with MiXCR, one entry per CDR3 protein. This table holds under 500,000 distinct CDR3 sequences, roughly a sixth found once. The sample in question was PBMCs, obtained before the yellow fever booster vaccination. Receptors were obtained from a man younger than 35 who received the YFV17D yellow fever vaccine.

V and J are TRBV6-5 and TRBJ2-4, with TRBD2 matching 8 bases. Germline loops: CDR1 MNHEY, CDR2 SVGAGI. Losses at the gene ends were 0 bases for V and 5 bases for J; bases not matched to a gene: 3. This CDR3 has 15 amino acids. CDR3 residues: CASSYSGLAENIQYF. The CDR3 DNA reads TGTGCCAGCAGTTACTCCGGACTAGCAGAAAACATTCAGTACTTC.

The chain links TRBV7-9 to TRBJ1-2; no clear D gene. Trimming removed 3 bases at V and 4 bases at J, with 12 bases between. CDR1 SEHNR and CDR2 FQNEAQ come from the germline V gene (reference sequence). The CDR3 length is 14 residues. The CDR3 nucleotides are TGTGCCAGCAGCTTTCGGAGCACATTCTATGGCTACACCTTC. Its protein product is CASSFRSTFYGYTF. Combining the CDR3 with reference TRBV7-9 and TRBJ1-2 gives the whole variable domain DTGVSQNPRHKITKRGQNVTFRCDPISEHNRLYWYRQTLGQGPEFLTYFQNEAQLEKSRLLSDRFSAERPKGSFSTLEIQRTEQGDSAMYLCASSFRSTFYGYTFGSGTRLTVV.

The V gene is TRBV7-2, the J gene TRBJ1-1, with unresolved D. There are 15 residues in the CDR3. Trimming pared 5 bases from V and 1 base from J, leaving 14 bases between. From germline, CDR1 is SGHTA and CDR2 FQGNSA. The CDR3 loop reads CASSDINIENTEAFF. The CDR3, as DNA: TGTGCCAGCAGCGACATAAACATCGAGAACACTGAAGCTTTCTTT.

The chain joins TRBV4-1 to TRBJ2-2; TRBD1 agrees at 8 bases. CDR1 is MGHRA and CDR2 is YSYEKL in the germline V gene. V gave up 4 bases and J gave up 6 bases; unmatched junction bases: 7. CDR3 length: 15 amino acids. CDR3 in amino acids: CASSLRQGWAGELFF. CDR3 nucleotide sequence: TGCGCCAGCAGCCTACGACAGGGGTGGGCCGGGGAGCTGTTTTTT.

This clonotype was picked up a small number of times. This chain uses TRBV12-3 or TRBV12-4 with TRBJ1-1, with unresolved D. V lost 1 base, J lost 4 bases, and 7 bases lay in between. The CDR3 has 13 amino acids. CDR3 nucleotide sequence: TGTGCCAGCAGTTTAGACCCGGGCACTGAAGCTTTCTTT. Its protein is CASSLDPGTEAFF.

V is TRBV11-3 and J is TRBJ2-2; TRBD1 or TRBD2 may be the D gene (6 bases each). The CDR3 consists of 17 residues. Germline V gene data show CDR1 as SGHNT and CDR2 as YENEEA. The ends were cut back, 9 bases at V and 1 base at J, with 21 bases in the middle. The CDR3 region has the DNA TGTGCCAGAAGCCATCGGGGGCGAGCGGGGAACACCGGGGAGCTGTTTTTT. It codes for CARSHRGRAGNTGELFF.

The gene calls are TRBV12-3 or TRBV12-4 and TRBJ2-1, with 9 bases matching TRBD1. The CDR3 totals 15 residues. V lost 4 bases to trimming and J lost 6 bases; unmatched junction nucleotides: 7. CDR3 loop: CASSSGTGRRNEQFF. Here the CDR3 DNA reads TGTGCCAGCAGTTCGGGGACAGGGAGGCGCAATGAGCAGTTCTTC.